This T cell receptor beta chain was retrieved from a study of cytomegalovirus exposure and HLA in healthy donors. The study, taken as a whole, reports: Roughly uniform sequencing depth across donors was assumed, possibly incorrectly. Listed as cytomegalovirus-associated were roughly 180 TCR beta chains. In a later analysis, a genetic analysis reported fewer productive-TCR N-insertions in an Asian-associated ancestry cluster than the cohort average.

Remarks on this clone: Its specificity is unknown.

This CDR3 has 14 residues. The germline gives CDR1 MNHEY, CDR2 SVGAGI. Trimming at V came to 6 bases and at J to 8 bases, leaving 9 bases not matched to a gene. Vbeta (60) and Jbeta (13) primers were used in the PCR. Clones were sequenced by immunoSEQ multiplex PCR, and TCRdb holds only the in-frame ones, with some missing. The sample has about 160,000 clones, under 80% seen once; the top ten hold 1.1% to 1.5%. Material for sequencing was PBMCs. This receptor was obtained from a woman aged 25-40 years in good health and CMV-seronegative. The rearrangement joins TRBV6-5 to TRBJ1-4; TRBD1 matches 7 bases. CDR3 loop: CASSPTGLGEKLFF. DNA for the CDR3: TGTGCCAGCAGCCCGACAGGGTTGGGAGAAAAACTGTTTTTT.